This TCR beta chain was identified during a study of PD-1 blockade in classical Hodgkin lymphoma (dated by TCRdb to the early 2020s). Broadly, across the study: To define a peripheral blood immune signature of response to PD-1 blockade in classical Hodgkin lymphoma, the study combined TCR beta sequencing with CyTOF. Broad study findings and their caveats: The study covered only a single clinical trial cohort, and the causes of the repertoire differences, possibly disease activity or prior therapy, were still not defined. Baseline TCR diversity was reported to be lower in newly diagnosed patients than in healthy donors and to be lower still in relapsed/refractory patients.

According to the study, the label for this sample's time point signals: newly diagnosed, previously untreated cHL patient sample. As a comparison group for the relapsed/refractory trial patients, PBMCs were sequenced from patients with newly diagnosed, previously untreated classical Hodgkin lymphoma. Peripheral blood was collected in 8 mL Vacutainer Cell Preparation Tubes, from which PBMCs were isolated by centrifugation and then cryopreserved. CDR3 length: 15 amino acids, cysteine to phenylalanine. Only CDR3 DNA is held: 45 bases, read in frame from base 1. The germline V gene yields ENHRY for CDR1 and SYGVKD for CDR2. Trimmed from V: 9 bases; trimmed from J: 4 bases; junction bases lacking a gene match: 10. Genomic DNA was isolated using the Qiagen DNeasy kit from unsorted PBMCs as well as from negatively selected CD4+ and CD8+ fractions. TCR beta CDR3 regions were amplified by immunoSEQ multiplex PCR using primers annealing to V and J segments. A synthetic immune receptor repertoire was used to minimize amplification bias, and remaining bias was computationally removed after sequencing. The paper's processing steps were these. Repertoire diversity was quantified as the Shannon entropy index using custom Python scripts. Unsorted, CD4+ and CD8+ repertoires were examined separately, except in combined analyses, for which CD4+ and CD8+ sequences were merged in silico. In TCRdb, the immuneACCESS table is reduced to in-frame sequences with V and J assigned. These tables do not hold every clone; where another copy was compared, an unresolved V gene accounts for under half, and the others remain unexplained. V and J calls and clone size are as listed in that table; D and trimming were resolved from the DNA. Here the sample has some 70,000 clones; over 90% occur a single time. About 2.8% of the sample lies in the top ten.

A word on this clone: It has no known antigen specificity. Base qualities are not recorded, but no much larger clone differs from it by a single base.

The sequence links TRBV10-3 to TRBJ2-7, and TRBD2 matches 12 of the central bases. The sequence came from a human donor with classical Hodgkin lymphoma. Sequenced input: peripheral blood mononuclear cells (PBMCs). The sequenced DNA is TGTGCCATTATGCGTGGACTAGCGGGACAATACGAGCAGTACTTC. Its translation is CAIMRGLAGQYEQYF.